Listed here is a single TCR beta chain. This CDR3 is 17 amino acids long. Germline trimming cut 2 bases from V and 3 bases from J; bases unmatched to any gene: 10. Germline loops: CDR1 SGHTA, CDR2 FQGNSA. The data were obtained in a study of cytomegalovirus exposure and HLA in healthy donors. This PCR relied on a set of 60 Vbeta primers and 13 Jbeta primers. Sequenced by immunoSEQ multiplex PCR; TCRdb stores in-frame clones only, minus some. Found here are about 160,000 clones, around four fifths of them singletons; the top ten hold over 1%. J is TRBJ2-1 and V is TRBV7-2; 7 nucleotides align to TRBD2. The sample was PBMCs. This clonotype was sampled from a woman in her forties or fifties in good health and CMV-seronegative. The CDR3 loop is CASSLQGASGLYNEQFF. The CDR3 DNA reads as TGTGCCAGCAGCTTACAAGGAGCTAGCGGCCTCTACAATGAGCAGTTCTTC.